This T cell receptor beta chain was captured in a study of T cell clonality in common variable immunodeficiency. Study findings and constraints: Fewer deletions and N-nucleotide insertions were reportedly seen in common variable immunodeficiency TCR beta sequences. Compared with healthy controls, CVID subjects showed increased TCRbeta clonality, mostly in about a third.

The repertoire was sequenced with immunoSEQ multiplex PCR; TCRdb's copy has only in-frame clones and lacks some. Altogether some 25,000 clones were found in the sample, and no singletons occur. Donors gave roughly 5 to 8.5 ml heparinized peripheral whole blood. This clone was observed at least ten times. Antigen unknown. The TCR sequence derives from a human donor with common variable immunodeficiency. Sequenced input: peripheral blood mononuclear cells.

The part of the CDR3 DNA that was read is TGTGCCAGCAGCTCCCGGGACAGGGGCTACGAG. Translating it yields CASSSRDRGYE. The complete CDR3 sequence is CASSSRDRGYEQYF. The chain couples TRBV7-9 to TRBJ2-7; 10 nucleotides align to TRBD1. The read ends 3 residues before the CDR3 terminus; that terminus is restored from the germline J gene. The germline CDR1 and CDR2 sequences are SEHNR and FQNEAQ (reference sequence). The CDR3 consists of 14 residues. V lost 4 bases to trimming and J lost 3 bases; unmatched junction nucleotides: 3.